This TCR beta chain emerged from a study of T cell responses to AZD1222 COVID-19 vaccine. Findings of the study overall: Among AZD1222 vaccinees, only five to seven were seropositive at baseline. Clonal diversity may have been underestimated, and the donors were mostly white British, with more females than males. Distributed over spike, vaccine-associated CD4 TCRs predominated at 160-218 and 743-854. Reportedly, close to half of spike-specific TCRs are directed against unmutated variant regions.

Sequenced by immunoSEQ multiplex PCR; TCRdb stores in-frame clones only, minus some. The sample lists fewer than 85,000 clones; about 91% were seen once. Comment on this clone: Its antigen remains unknown.

This sequence originates from an adult in good health. This material consisted of peripheral blood, taken on day 0 of AZD1222 vaccination.

Here the CDR3 reads CASSPRPGADTEAFF. CDR3 nucleotides: TGTGCCAGCTCACCACGTCCAGGGGCGGACACTGAAGCTTTCTTT. The rearrangement links TRBV18 to TRBJ1-1; D is possibly TRBD1 (6 bases). With 1 base removed from V and 3 bases from J, the gap between germline ends came to 12 bases. Germline CDR1 KGHSH, CDR2 LQKENI. The CDR3 consists of 15 residues.